One sample yielded the 9 T cell receptor beta chains listed below, sequenced in a study of shared clonotypes between healthy human individuals. Terminally differentiated effector memory CD45RA+ cells were left out of the naive CD8 fraction, which was CD45RO-negative and positively selected for CCR7. This table comes from immunoSEQ multiplex PCR, and its TCRdb copy is limited to in-frame clones, with some not included. Of around 2,000,000 clones detected, about 95% appear once; the ten largest clones hold approximately 1.2%. Source material: naive CD8+ T cells sorted from blood. All receptors come from a man aged 18 to 29 in good health.

As concerns this clone: At the DNA level, this CDR3 is encoded by other sequences in the same sample as well. The chain uses TRBV5-1 and TRBJ2-7; D possibly corresponds to TRBD2 (6 bases). Between the trimmed V and J ends, which lost 2 bases and 0 bases, there was a span of 6 bases. Germline V gene data show CDR1 as SGHRS and CDR2 as YFSETQ. The CDR3 sequence is 13 residues long. The CDR3 nucleotides read TGCGCCAGCAGCTTCGGGAGCTCCTACGAGCAGTACTTC. Translated, it gives CASSFGSSYEQYF.

Regarding this clone: An end of the junction differs from the germline gene, which may be a read error. V usage is TRBV5-1 and J usage is TRBJ1-1; D is undetermined. From germline, CDR1 is SGHRS and CDR2 YFSETQ. The CDR3 sequence is 16 residues long. CDR3 DNA: TGCGCCAGCAGCTTGGGCCTCAGGACCGTTAACAATGAAGCTTTCTTT. This translates into CASSLGLRTVNNEAFF.

This chain connects TRBV6-6 to TRBJ1-2; D gene ambiguous. CDR3 size: 12 residues. The germline V and J ends were trimmed by 2 bases and 5 bases, with 6 bases remaining between them. CDR1 and CDR2 from the germline V gene are MNHNY and SVGAGI (reference sequence). In nucleotides, the CDR3 is TGTGCCAGCAGTTACGACACTTATGGCTACACCTTC. This sequence encodes CASSYDTYGYTF.

The V gene is TRBV5-1, the J gene TRBJ1-2; 10 bases line up with TRBD1. CDR3 size: 16 residues. The J segment lost 3 bases and the V segment lost 4 bases, leaving 9 bases of the junction unmatched. Germline-derived CDR1 and CDR2 are SGHRS and YFSETQ. CDR3 DNA sequence: TGCGCCAGCAGCCCTACCCGGGACAGGGGAGACTATGGCTACACCTTC. Translation: CASSPTRDRGDYGYTF.

The V call is TRBV28, the J call TRBJ2-7; D is perhaps TRBD2 (6 bases). V lost 6 bases and J 3 bases, leaving 15 bases between the germline ends. Germline loops: CDR1 MDHEN, CDR2 SYDVKM. The CDR3 sequence is 14 residues long. The CDR3 loop reads CASRPGLGSYEQYF. CDR3 nucleotides: TGTGCCAGCAGGCCGGGACTCGGAAGCTACGAGCAGTACTTC.

Notes on this clone: This may be a read error, as it is one base from a much larger clone. The chain is built from TRBV6-1 and TRBJ2-1; D is ambiguous. CDR1 and CDR2 (germline): MNHNS, SASEGT. V gave up 5 bases and J gave up 7 bases, with 6 bases separating them. The CDR3 totals 11 residues. The CDR3: CASSYGNEQFF. The DNA of the CDR3 is TGTGCCAGCAGTTACGGAAATGAGCAGTTCTTC.

The rearrangement links TRBV9 to TRBJ2-3, with 7 bases that match TRBD2. The CDR3 consists of 14 residues. The germline V gene has CDR1 SGDLS and CDR2 YYNGEE. V lost 3 bases and J lost 2; bases outside the gene matches: 3. The CDR3 is CASSASGITDTQYF. The DNA of the CDR3 is TGTGCCAGCAGCGCCAGCGGGATCACAGATACGCAGTATTTT.

The rearrangement uses TRBV5-1 and TRBJ2-7; 10 bases are a match to TRBD1. This CDR3 region has 16 residues. V was clipped by 4 bases and J by 4 bases; unmatched bases: 11. Germline CDR1 reads SGHRS; CDR2 reads YFSETQ. For the CDR3, the DNA is TGCGCCAGCAGCCCAGGTCCCGGGACAGGGGAGTACGAGCAGTACTTC. As protein: CASSPGPGTGEYEQYF.

This clone was seen more than once but under ten times. The chain joins TRBV9 to TRBJ1-2, with D possibly being TRBD1 (5 bases). Trimming removed 0 bases from V and 3 bases from J, with 12 bases in between. This CDR3 is 15 amino acids long. Germline V gives CDR1 SGDLS, CDR2 YYNGEE. The CDR3 bases are TGTGCCAGCAGCGTAGCATCGGTGGGGGACTATGGCTACACCTTC. Residues: CASSVASVGDYGYTF.